The 19 T cell receptor beta chains below come from one sample, sequenced in a study of T cell changes during pregnancy in multiple sclerosis. Method: immunoSEQ multiplex PCR; TCRdb's copy keeps in-frame clones and lacks some. In the table there are some 40,000 clones, 80% to 95% of which are singletons. The sequencing input was peripheral blood. Receptor source: a female donor with multiple sclerosis, enrolled in a pregnancy study.

The J gene is TRBJ1-2, the V gene TRBV27; TRBD1 might be the D (5 bases). CDR1 is MNHEY and CDR2 is SMNVEV in the germline V gene (reference sequence). The CDR3 consists of 14 residues. Trimming cost V 7 bases and J 4 bases, with 16 bases left between them. The CDR3 region is CASTVSGGGYGYTF. The CDR3 DNA follows: TGTGCCAGCACGGTCTCCGGGGGGGGCTATGGCTACACCTTC.

The chain carries TRBV27 and TRBJ1-1; D possibly corresponds to TRBD1 (6 bases). Germline V lookup: CDR1 MNHEY, CDR2 SMNVEV (reference sequence). Trimming shortened V by 5 bases and J by 4 bases, and 17 bases separated the two germline ends. There are 15 residues in the CDR3. In DNA, the CDR3 is TGTGCCAGCAGTCCCCTGGGGGGCCAGAGCACTGAAGCTTTCTTT. This codes for CASSPLGGQSTEAFF.

The rearrangement joins TRBV7-6 to TRBJ2-7, with 7 bases matching TRBD1. Germline V gives CDR1 SGHVS, CDR2 FNYEAQ. The CDR3 loop spans 15 amino acids. With V trimmed by 6 bases and J by 3 bases, 11 bases remained unmatched. As DNA, the CDR3 is TGTGCCAGCAGTCAGACAGGGACGCACTACTACGAGCAGTACTTC. Encoded protein: CASSQTGTHYYEQYF.

The chain is built from TRBV7-6 and TRBJ1-5; D is unclear. The CDR3 is 16 residues long. The germline gives CDR1 SGHVS, CDR2 FNYEAQ. V was clipped by 0 bases and J by 0 bases, with 9 bases between them. The CDR3 region is CASSLAEPYSNQPQHF. CDR3 sequence (DNA): TGTGCCAGCAGCTTAGCGGAACCCTATAGCAATCAGCCCCAGCATTTT. Together with reference TRBV7-6 and TRBJ1-5, the CDR3 gives the full variable domain: GAGVSQSPRYKVTKRGQDVALRCDPISGHVSLYWYRQALGQGPEFLTYFNYEAQQDKSGLPNDRFSAERPEGSISTLTIQRTEQRDSAMYRCASSLAEPYSNQPQHFGDGTRLSIL.

The rearrangement links TRBV28 to TRBJ2-3; D gene uncertain. The CDR3 has 14 residues. Germline CDR1 MDHEN, CDR2 SYDVKM. Trimming shortened V by 2 bases and J by 2 bases, and 8 bases separated the two germline ends. The DNA for the CDR3 is TGTGCCAGCAGTTTACGGAGACCCACAGATACGCAGTATTTT. It translates to CASSLRRPTDTQYF.

The V call is TRBV10-3, the J call TRBJ1-5, with 8 bases that match TRBD1. The CDR3 has 15 residues. Germline values: CDR1 ENHRY, CDR2 SYGVKD. The ends lost 6 bases at V and 7 bases at J; junction bases unmatched: 11. The DNA of the CDR3 is TGTGCCATCAGCCCGACAGGGGAGGCGACCCAGCCCCAGCATTTT. As protein: CAISPTGEATQPQHF.

V gene TRBV18 combines with J gene TRBJ2-1; TRBD2 matches at 7 bases. The V gene end was trimmed by 3 bases and the J gene end by 6 bases; junction bases not matched to a gene: 5. The CDR3 consists of 14 residues. The germline V gene has CDR1 KGHSH and CDR2 LQKENI. The CDR3 DNA follows: TGTGCCAGCTCACCCTTAGGACTAGGCAATGAGCAGTTCTTC. It is translated as CASSPLGLGNEQFF.

The J gene is TRBJ1-5, the V gene TRBV7-8; 9 bases fit TRBD1. This CDR3 is 14 amino acids long. CDR1 is SGHVS and CDR2 is FQNEAQ in the germline V gene. V lost 5 bases and J lost 7; bases outside the gene matches: 6. CDR3 region: CASSTRDRVQPQHF. CDR3 sequence (DNA): TGTGCCAGCAGCACGCGGGACAGGGTCCAGCCCCAGCATTTT.

The chain uses TRBV5-1 and TRBJ2-5, with 9 positions matching TRBD1. The ends lost 1 base at V and 5 bases at J; junction bases unmatched: 3. Germline loops: CDR1 SGHRS, CDR2 YFSETQ. This CDR3 has 14 residues. The CDR3 reads CASSLTGGEETQYF. In DNA, the CDR3 is TGCGCCAGCAGCTTGACAGGGGGCGAGGAGACCCAGTACTTC.

The chain joins TRBV19 to TRBJ2-1, with 7 bases lining up with TRBD1. V gave up 7 bases and J gave up 5 bases; unmatched junction bases: 8. Germline V gene data show CDR1 as LNHDA and CDR2 as SQIVND (reference sequence). This CDR3 is built from 14 residues. The CDR3 DNA reads TGTGCCAGTAAGGGAGACAGGGTTGACAATGAGCAGTTCTTC. Protein product: CASKGDRVDNEQFF.

This chain joins TRBV28 and TRBJ2-5; tentative D call: TRBD1 (7 bases). There are 16 residues in the CDR3. V gave up 5 bases and J gave up 2 bases, with 18 bases separating them. Germline CDR1 reads MDHEN; CDR2 reads SYDVKM. The CDR3 is CASSARGTAVQETQYF. CDR3 in DNA: TGTGCCAGCAGTGCACGGGGGACAGCGGTACAAGAGACCCAGTACTTC.

About this clone itself: Other nucleotide sequences from this sample produce the same CDR3. V is TRBV7-9 and J is TRBJ2-3; D is uncertain. Per the germline V gene, CDR1 is SEHNR and CDR2 is FQNEAQ (reference sequence). V was trimmed by 2 bases and J by 6 bases, leaving 3 bases between them. The length of the CDR3 is 11 residues. The CDR3 sequence: CASSLTDTQYF. For the CDR3, the DNA is TGTGCCAGCAGCTTAACGGATACGCAGTATTTT.

The chain couples TRBV5-1 to TRBJ2-3, with D tentatively TRBD2 (6 bases). Between the trimmed V and J ends, which lost 2 bases and 6 bases, there was a span of 13 bases. This CDR3 is 14 amino acids long. Germline V lookup: CDR1 SGHRS, CDR2 YFSETQ. The CDR3 protein is CASSLGGRGDTQYF. In DNA, the CDR3 is TGCGCCAGCAGCTTAGGCGGCCGGGGGGATACGCAGTATTTT.

The rearrangement joins TRBV5-1 to TRBJ2-7; D possibly matches TRBD1 or TRBD2 (5 bases each). Trimming took 3 bases from V and 7 from J, leaving 17 bases between them. Germline V gene lookup returns CDR1 SGHRS and CDR2 YFSETQ. The CDR3 sequence is 14 residues long. The CDR3 nucleotides read TGCGCCAGCAGCTACTCCGGGACCGTTAGAGAGCAGTACTTC. Protein: CASSYSGTVREQYF. Drawing the rest from reference TRBV5-1 and TRBJ2-7, the complete variable domain is KAGVTQTPRYLIKTRGQQVTLSCSPISGHRSVSWYQQTPGQGLQFLFEYFSETQRNKGNFPGRFSGRQFSNSRSEMNVSTLELGDSALYLCASSYSGTVREQYFGPGTRLTVT.

The chain recombines TRBV2 with TRBJ2-7, with D hard to call. The germline gives CDR1 SNHLY, CDR2 FYNNEI. V dropped 4 bases and J dropped 2 bases, with 6 bases sitting between them. CDR3 size: 12 residues. This chain's CDR3 is CASSVTAYEQYF. The CDR3, as DNA: TGTGCCAGCAGTGTAACGGCCTACGAGCAGTACTTC.

This sequence joins TRBV25-1 and TRBJ2-6, with D tentatively TRBD1 or TRBD2 (6 bases each). The ends were cut back, 2 bases at V and 2 bases at J, with 10 bases in the middle. The CDR3 runs to 16 residues. Germline V gene data show CDR1 as MGHDK and CDR2 as SYGVNS. CDR3 sequence (DNA): TGTGCCAGCAGTGAACTCGGGGGCGCTGGGGCCAACGTCCTGACTTTC. It yields the protein CASSELGGAGANVLTF. The whole variable domain, filled in from reference TRBV25-1 and TRBJ2-6, reads EADIYQTPRYLVIGTGKKITLECSQTMGHDKMYWYQQDPGMELHLIHYSYGVNSTEKGDLSSESTVSRIRTEHFPLTLESARPSHTSQYLCASSELGGAGANVLTFGAGSRLTVL.

This chain uses TRBV11-2 with TRBJ1-2, with 7 bases that match TRBD1. Germline loops: CDR1 SGHAT, CDR2 FQNNGV. V shed 1 base, J shed 3 bases, and the junction held 5 bases outside the gene matches. The CDR3 contains 15 residues. CDR3 DNA: TGTGCCAGCAGCTTAGTCCGGACAGGTTACTATGGCTACACCTTC. Translated, it gives CASSLVRTGYYGYTF.

This chain connects TRBV27 to TRBJ1-1; no definite D call. The length of the CDR3 is 15 residues. Trimming removed 5 bases at V and 3 bases at J, with 16 bases between. Germline CDR1 MNHEY, CDR2 SMNVEV (reference sequence). As DNA, the CDR3 is TGTGCCAGCAGTCAACTCTCGTCACTGGACACTGAAGCTTTCTTT. Translation: CASSQLSSLDTEAFF.

This chain connects TRBV10-3 to TRBJ2-2; D call uncertain. Germline V CDR1 and CDR2: ENHRY, SYGVKD. This CDR3 is built from 13 residues. Trimming pared 7 bases from V and 2 bases from J, leaving 8 bases between. Written as DNA, the CDR3 is TGTGCCATCACCCCGGGTAACACCGGGGAGCTGTTTTTT. Its translation: CAITPGNTGELFF.